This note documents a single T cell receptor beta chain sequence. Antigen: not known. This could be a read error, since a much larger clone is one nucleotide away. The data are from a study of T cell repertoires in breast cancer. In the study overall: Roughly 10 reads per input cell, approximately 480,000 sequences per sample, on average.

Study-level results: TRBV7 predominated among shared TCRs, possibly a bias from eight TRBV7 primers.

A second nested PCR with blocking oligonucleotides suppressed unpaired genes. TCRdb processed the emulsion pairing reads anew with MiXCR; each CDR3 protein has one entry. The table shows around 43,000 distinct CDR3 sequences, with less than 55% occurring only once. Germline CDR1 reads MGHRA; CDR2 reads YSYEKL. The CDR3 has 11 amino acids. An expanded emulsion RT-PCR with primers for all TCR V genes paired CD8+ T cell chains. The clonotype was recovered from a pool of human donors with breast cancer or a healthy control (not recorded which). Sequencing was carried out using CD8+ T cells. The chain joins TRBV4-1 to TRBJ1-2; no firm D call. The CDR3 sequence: CASRGNYSYTF. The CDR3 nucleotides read TGCGCCAGCAGGGGGAACTATAGCTACACCTTC.